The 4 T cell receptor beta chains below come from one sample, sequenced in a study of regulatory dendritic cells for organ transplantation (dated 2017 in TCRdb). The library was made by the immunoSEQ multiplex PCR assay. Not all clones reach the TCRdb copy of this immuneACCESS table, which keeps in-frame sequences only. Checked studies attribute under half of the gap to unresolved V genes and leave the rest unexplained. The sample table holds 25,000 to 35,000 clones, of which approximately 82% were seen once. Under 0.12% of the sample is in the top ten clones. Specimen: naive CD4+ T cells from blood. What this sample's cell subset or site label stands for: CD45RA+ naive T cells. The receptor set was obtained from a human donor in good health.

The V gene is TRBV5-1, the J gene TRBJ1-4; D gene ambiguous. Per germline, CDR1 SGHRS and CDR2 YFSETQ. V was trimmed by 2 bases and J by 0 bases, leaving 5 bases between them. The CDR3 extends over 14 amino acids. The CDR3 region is CASSFGATNEKLFF. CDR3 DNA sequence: TGCGCCAGCAGCTTCGGGGCAACTAATGAAAAACTGTTTTTT.

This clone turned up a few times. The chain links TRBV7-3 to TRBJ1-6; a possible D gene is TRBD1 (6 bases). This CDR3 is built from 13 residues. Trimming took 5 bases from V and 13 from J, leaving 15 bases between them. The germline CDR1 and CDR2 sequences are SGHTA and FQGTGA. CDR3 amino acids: CASSEQGAAPLHF. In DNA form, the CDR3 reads TGTGCCAGCAGCGAACAGGGTGCGGCGCCCCTCCACTTT.

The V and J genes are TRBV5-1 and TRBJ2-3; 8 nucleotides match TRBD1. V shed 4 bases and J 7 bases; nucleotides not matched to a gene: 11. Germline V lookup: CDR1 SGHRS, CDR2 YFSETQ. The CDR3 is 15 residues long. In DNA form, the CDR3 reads TGCGCCAGCAGCCCAGCGGACAGGGATCTTAATACGCAGTATTTT. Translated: CASSPADRDLNTQYF.

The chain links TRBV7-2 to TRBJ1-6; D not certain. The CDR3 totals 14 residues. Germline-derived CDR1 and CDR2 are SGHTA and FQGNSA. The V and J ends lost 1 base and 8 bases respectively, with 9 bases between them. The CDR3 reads CASSLVYSHSPLHF. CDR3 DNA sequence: TGTGCCAGCAGCTTAGTCTACAGTCATTCACCCCTCCACTTT.